This TCR beta chain was recorded in a study of Ad26.COV2.S vaccination and SARS-CoV-2 variants. Measured with immunoSEQ multiplex PCR; TCRdb has only the in-frame clones, and not every one. The profile shows around 320,000 clones, roughly 91% of them singletons. Treatment in this sample: some 20 received Ad26.COV2.S at low or high dose, single or two shots; 5 received placebo; per-sample allocation not given. Collection of the samples took place on day 63 after the first injection of vaccine or placebo. The length of the CDR3 is 14 residues. Trimming cost V 6 bases and J 5 bases, with 14 bases left between them. Germline CDR1 reads MRHNA; CDR2 reads SNTAGT.

This material consisted of peripheral blood, taken in a trial of Ad26.COV2.S vaccine versus placebo. The TCR comes from a person between 18 and 65 years old who received the Ad26.COV2.S COVID-19 vaccine or a placebo. This chain connects TRBV6-4 to TRBJ1-5; perhaps TRBD1 as D (6 bases). The CDR3 region is CASSSEGGDQPQHF. DNA for the CDR3: TGTGCCAGCAGCTCCGAGGGGGGGGATCAGCCCCAGCATTTT.